These T cell receptor beta chains were read from a single sample in a study of T-cell reconstitution after alpha-beta-depleted transplantation in children. TCRdb analysed the PCR reads with MiXCR anew, one entry per CDR3 protein. The repertoire holds fewer than 550,000 distinct CDR3 sequences, around 9.9% seen once, with roughly 6% in the top ten. The sample consisted of PBMCs from the stem cell graft donor, taken from the stem cell graft. These receptors originate from a human donor who donated a stem cell graft to a child with acute myeloid leukemia. Each CDR3 is given with its conserved first and last residue. D genes are given only for firm matches. Clone size is stated in some rows and not others, as once, few, many or a class when expanded.

j_gene: TRBJ2-7; abundance: few; v_gene: TRBV4-1; d_gene: NA; CDR3nt: TGCGCCAGCAGCCAAGGGCAGGACCACTACGAGCAGTACTTC; CDR3aa: CASSQGQDHYEQYF
j_gene: TRBJ2-3; abundance: many; v_gene: TRBV12-3/TRBV12-4; d_gene: TRBD2; CDR3nt: TGTGCCAGCAGCCTAGCGGGATTAGGAGATACGCAGTATTTT; CDR3aa: CASSLAGLGDTQYF
j_gene: TRBJ2-5; abundance: NA; v_gene: TRBV5-1; d_gene: NA; CDR3nt: TGCGCCAGCAGCTTAGGTGGGTCTCTCCAAGAGACCCAGTACTTC; CDR3aa: CASSLGGSLQETQYF
j_gene: TRBJ2-1; abundance: NA; v_gene: TRBV5-1; d_gene: TRBD1; CDR3nt: TGCGCCAGTCGACAGGGGGCTTTCAATGAGCAGTTCTTC; CDR3aa: CASRQGAFNEQFF
j_gene: TRBJ2-3; abundance: NA; v_gene: TRBV5-1; d_gene: TRBD2; CDR3nt: TGCGCCAGCAGCTTGGGGAGCGGGGACACAGATACGCAGTATTTT; CDR3aa: CASSLGSGDTDTQYF
j_gene: TRBJ2-5; abundance: few; v_gene: TRBV29-1; d_gene: NA; CDR3nt: TGCAGCGCAAATAGGGGAGGGACCCAGTACTTC; CDR3aa: CSANRGGTQYF
j_gene: TRBJ2-1; abundance: NA; v_gene: TRBV7-8; d_gene: NA; CDR3nt: TGTGCCAGCAGCTCCAAACTGGGGTCGGGTGAGCAGTTCTTC; CDR3aa: CASSSKLGSGEQFF
j_gene: TRBJ2-6; abundance: few; v_gene: TRBV25-1; d_gene: NA; CDR3nt: TGTGCCAGCAGTGGGACCGGCTCTGGGGCCAACGTCCTGACTTTC; CDR3aa: CASSGTGSGANVLTF
j_gene: TRBJ2-1; abundance: NA; v_gene: TRBV4-3; d_gene: NA; CDR3nt: TGCGCCAGCAGCCAAGTTTCCGGGACTTTTTACAATGAGCAGTTCTTC; CDR3aa: CASSQVSGTFYNEQFF
j_gene: TRBJ1-5; abundance: few; v_gene: TRBV27; d_gene: NA; CDR3nt: TGTGCCAGCAGTTTAACTGGGGACGGGGGCAATCAGCCCCAGCATTTT; CDR3aa: CASSLTGDGGNQPQHF
j_gene: TRBJ1-4; abundance: many; v_gene: TRBV4-3; d_gene: NA; CDR3nt: TGCGCCAGCAGCCAAGACATAACTAATGAAAAACTGTTTTTT; CDR3aa: CASSQDITNEKLFF
j_gene: TRBJ2-3; abundance: NA; v_gene: TRBV10-2; d_gene: TRBD2; CDR3nt: TGCGCCAGCAGGGATAGCGGGGGGGCGGGGGATACGCAGTATTTT; CDR3aa: CASRDSGGAGDTQYF
j_gene: TRBJ2-7; abundance: NA; v_gene: TRBV18; d_gene: TRBD1; CDR3nt: TGTGCCAGCTCACCCATGGACAGGGTAACCTACGAGCAGTACTTC; CDR3aa: CASSPMDRVTYEQYF
j_gene: TRBJ2-3; abundance: NA; v_gene: TRBV11-2; d_gene: NA; CDR3nt: TGTGCCAGCAGCTTCCAGGACAACACAGATACGCAGTATTTT; CDR3aa: CASSFQDNTDTQYF
j_gene: TRBJ2-7; abundance: few; v_gene: TRBV7-6; d_gene: TRBD2; CDR3nt: TGTGCCAGCAGCCCCGCGGGAGGGAGTCACTACGAGCAGTACTTC; CDR3aa: CASSPAGGSHYEQYF
j_gene: TRBJ2-5; abundance: NA; v_gene: TRBV20-1; d_gene: TRBD2; CDR3nt: TGCAGTGCGGAAGTCCCCGGGACTAGCGGGAGTACAGAGACCCAGTACTTC; CDR3aa: CSAEVPGTSGSTETQYF
j_gene: TRBJ2-1; abundance: few; v_gene: TRBV28; d_gene: NA; CDR3nt: TGTGCCAGCAGTCCCACCGCTAGCTCCTACAATGAGCAGTTCTTC; CDR3aa: CASSPTASSYNEQFF
j_gene: TRBJ2-7; abundance: many; v_gene: TRBV10-3; d_gene: TRBD2; CDR3nt: TGTGCCATCAGTGACGGGACTAGCGGGAGAGTCTACGAGCAGTACTTC; CDR3aa: CAISDGTSGRVYEQYF
j_gene: TRBJ2-2; abundance: NA; v_gene: TRBV5-2; d_gene: NA; CDR3nt: TGTGCCAGCAATCCGGGATGGACCGGGGAGCTGTTTTTT; CDR3aa: CASNPGWTGELFF
j_gene: TRBJ2-5; abundance: many; v_gene: TRBV7-8; d_gene: NA; CDR3nt: TGTGCCAGCGCCCCTGCGGCAGGGCAACAAGAGACCCAGTACTTC; CDR3aa: CASAPAAGQQETQYF
j_gene: TRBJ2-4; abundance: NA; v_gene: TRBV19; d_gene: TRBD1; CDR3nt: TGTGCCTCCCGGGCAGGGGGTGAAACTTTGCAGTACTTC; CDR3aa: CASRAGGETLQYF
j_gene: TRBJ1-4; abundance: many; v_gene: TRBV7-6; d_gene: NA; CDR3nt: TGTGCCAGCAGCTTAGGCGACAGGGAAAAACTGTTTTTT; CDR3aa: CASSLGDREKLFF
j_gene: TRBJ2-5; abundance: few; v_gene: TRBV5-1; d_gene: NA; CDR3nt: TGCGCCAGCAGCTTGAACCCGGGGACGGATGAGACCCAGTACTTC; CDR3aa: CASSLNPGTDETQYF
j_gene: TRBJ2-5; abundance: few; v_gene: TRBV20-1; d_gene: NA; CDR3nt: TGCAGTGCTAGTAGGGGGGAGCAAGAGACCCAGTACTTC; CDR3aa: CSASRGEQETQYF
j_gene: TRBJ2-3; abundance: many; v_gene: TRBV7-8; d_gene: TRBD2; CDR3nt: TGTGCCAGCAGTCAAATAGCGGGAGAGGGGGCAGATACGCAGTATTTT; CDR3aa: CASSQIAGEGADTQYF
j_gene: TRBJ2-3; abundance: NA; v_gene: TRBV6-6; d_gene: TRBD1; CDR3nt: TGTGCCAGCAGACCGACCGGGACAGGACACTTGGTCGATACGCAGTATTTT; CDR3aa: CASRPTGTGHLVDTQYF
j_gene: TRBJ2-5; abundance: NA; v_gene: TRBV5-1; d_gene: NA; CDR3nt: TGCGCCAGCAGCTCAGACCCGGGGGCCCGAGAGACCCAGTACTTC; CDR3aa: CASSSDPGARETQYF
j_gene: TRBJ2-1; abundance: few; v_gene: TRBV12-3/TRBV12-4; d_gene: TRBD2; CDR3nt: TGTGCCAGCGGAATAGCGGGACGTCGCTACAATGAGCAGTTCTTC; CDR3aa: CASGIAGRRYNEQFF
j_gene: TRBJ2-3; abundance: few; v_gene: TRBV6-2/TRBV6-3; d_gene: NA; CDR3nt: TGTGCCAGCAGTTTAAGGGACCGGGGCTTCACAGATACGCAGTATTTT; CDR3aa: CASSLRDRGFTDTQYF
j_gene: TRBJ2-3; abundance: medium-sized; v_gene: TRBV18; d_gene: TRBD2; CDR3nt: TGTGCCAGCTCCGGCGGTAGCGGGAACACAGATACGCAGTATTTT; CDR3aa: CASSGGSGNTDTQYF
j_gene: TRBJ2-1; abundance: few; v_gene: TRBV9; d_gene: TRBD2; CDR3nt: TGTGCCAGCAGCGTAGATAGCGGGGGCCCATATGGGTTCGCAAATGAGCAGTTCTTC; CDR3aa: CASSVDSGGPYGFANEQFF
j_gene: TRBJ1-4; abundance: once; v_gene: TRBV7-2; d_gene: NA; CDR3nt: TGTGCCAGCAGCCCCAACTTGGCAACTAATGAAAAACTGTTTTTT; CDR3aa: CASSPNLATNEKLFF
j_gene: TRBJ2-1; abundance: NA; v_gene: TRBV2; d_gene: NA; CDR3nt: TGTGCCAGCAGTGAAACCCCCCATGGAGCCGATGAGCAGTTCTTC; CDR3aa: CASSETPHGADEQFF
j_gene: TRBJ1-1; abundance: NA; v_gene: TRBV20-1; d_gene: NA; CDR3nt: TGCAGTGCTAGAGATAGCGGGGCCGCTGAAGCTTTCTTT; CDR3aa: CSARDSGAAEAFF
j_gene: TRBJ2-5; abundance: few; v_gene: TRBV27; d_gene: TRBD1; CDR3nt: TGTGCCAGCAGTACAGGGGCGGTTGGGACCCAGTACTTC; CDR3aa: CASSTGAVGTQYF
j_gene: TRBJ1-5; abundance: NA; v_gene: TRBV5-8; d_gene: NA; CDR3nt: TGTGCCAGCAGCTTGGGGCGGAACAATGAGCCCCAGCATTTT; CDR3aa: CASSLGRNNEPQHF
j_gene: TRBJ2-5; abundance: few; v_gene: TRBV20-1; d_gene: NA; CDR3nt: TGCAGTGCTACACAGGACCAAGAGACCCAGTACTTC; CDR3aa: CSATQDQETQYF
j_gene: TRBJ2-2; abundance: NA; v_gene: TRBV5-1; d_gene: NA; CDR3nt: TGCGCCAGCAGCGACTCACGGACCCCGATGTTAATGTTTTTT; CDR3aa: CASSDSRTPMLMFF
j_gene: TRBJ2-7; abundance: few; v_gene: TRBV9; d_gene: TRBD1; CDR3nt: TGTGCCAGCAGCGTAGCTACCGGGACAGGGCAGATCTACGAGCAGTACTTC; CDR3aa: CASSVATGTGQIYEQYF
j_gene: TRBJ1-1; abundance: NA; v_gene: TRBV5-5; d_gene: NA; CDR3nt: TGTGCCAGCAGCTTGAGCCGAATGAACACTGAAGCTTTCTTT; CDR3aa: CASSLSRMNTEAFF
j_gene: TRBJ2-5; abundance: many; v_gene: TRBV29-1; d_gene: NA; CDR3nt: TGCAGCGTTGAGTGGAGTCAAGAGACCCAGTACTTC; CDR3aa: CSVEWSQETQYF